These 26 T cell receptor beta chains were all obtained from the same sample, sequenced in a study of blood T cell repertoires in COVID-19 (dated by TCRdb to 2018 to 2020). Receptor amplification or capture employed the immunoSEQ multiplex PCR assay. TCRdb re-hosts the immuneACCESS table, in-frame sequences only. Its copies lack some clones; in the studies checked, an unresolved V gene accounts for under half of them, and the cause for the rest is not known. The sample table records about 360,000 clones; more than 75% of these occur just once. The ten largest account for around 1.9% of the sample. Material for sequencing was PBMCs or T cells enriched from blood (not recorded which). These receptors were collected from a man in his forties or fifties in a cohort exposed to, infected with or recovered from COVID-19 (not recorded which).

V gene TRBV11-2 combines with J gene TRBJ2-4; 10 positions match TRBD1. J was trimmed by 5 bases and V by 0 bases; bases with no gene match: 4. Germline loops: CDR1 SGHAT, CDR2 FQNNGV. The CDR3 sequence is 16 residues long. CDR3 in DNA: TGTGCCAGCAGCTTAGATCCGGGGACAGGGGAAAACATTCAGTACTTC. Translated, it gives CASSLDPGTGENIQYF.

The chain recombines TRBV25-1 with TRBJ1-2; 9 bases agree with TRBD1. Trimming at V came to 2 bases and at J to 4 bases, leaving 11 bases not matched to a gene. The CDR3 spans 17 residues. Looked up from germline, CDR1 is MGHDK and CDR2 is SYGVNS. For the CDR3, the DNA is TGTGCCAGCAGTGAACAGACACGGACAGGGGCAGGCTATGGCTACACCTTC. It translates to CASSEQTRTGAGYGYTF.

This chain uses TRBV5-4 with TRBJ2-5; D gene ambiguous. Germline CDR1 is SGHNT and CDR2 is YYREEE (reference sequence). V lost 0 bases and J lost 0, with 6 bases in between. This CDR3 has 14 residues. For the CDR3, the DNA is TGTGCCAGCAGCTTGGCCCAGTACCAAGAGACCCAGTACTTC. Translating gives CASSLAQYQETQYF.

This chain uses TRBV27 with TRBJ2-1; the D gene is possibly TRBD2 (6 bases). This CDR3 region has 15 residues. Looked up from germline, CDR1 is MNHEY and CDR2 is SMNVEV (reference sequence). Trimming took off 9 bases at V and 2 bases at J, with 17 bases between the two ends. CDR3 DNA: TGTGCCAGTGCGGGCGGGACCGTGCCCTACAATGAGCAGTTCTTC. This encodes CASAGGTVPYNEQFF.

The rearrangement links TRBV5-4 to TRBJ1-2, with unresolved D. The germline V and J ends were trimmed by 4 bases and 8 bases, with 9 bases remaining between them. The length of the CDR3 is 11 residues. Germline CDR1 reads SGHNT; CDR2 reads YYREEE (reference sequence). The CDR3 sequence: CASSASGGYTF. As DNA, the CDR3 is TGTGCCAGCAGCGCCTCGGGGGGCTACACCTTC.

The chain links TRBV2 to TRBJ2-2, with 9 bases identical to TRBD2. Germline assignment: CDR1 SNHLY and CDR2 FYNNEI. The CDR3 runs 15 residues. J was trimmed by 4 bases and V by 7 bases; bases with no gene match: 7. CDR3 region: CASTSGRPPTGELFF. Here the CDR3 DNA reads TGTGCCAGCACAAGCGGGAGGCCTCCCACCGGGGAGCTGTTTTTT. Complete variable domain (other parts from reference TRBV2 and TRBJ2-2): EPEVTQTPSHQVTQMGQEVILRCVPISNHLYFYWYRQILGQKVEFLVSFYNNEISEKSEIFDDQFSVERPDGSNFTLKIRSTKLEDSAMYFCASTSGRPPTGELFFGEGSRLTVL.

The chain uses TRBV3-1 (or the pseudogene TRBV3-2) and TRBJ2-5; TRBD2 matches at 10 bases. V lost 1 base to trimming and J lost 5 bases; unmatched junction nucleotides: 10. This CDR3 is built from 17 residues. The germline CDR1 and CDR2 sequences are LGHDT and YNNKEL (reference sequence). The CDR3 coding sequence is TGTGCCAGCAGCCAAGTTTTAGCGGGAGGCTCGGGGGAGACCCAGTACTTC. Translation gives CASSQVLAGGSGETQYF.

The chain recombines TRBV30 with TRBJ1-5; no firm D call. Trimming took off 2 bases at V and 2 bases at J, with 13 bases between the two ends. The CDR3 spans 15 residues. CDR1 and CDR2 (germline): GTSNPN, SVGIG (reference sequence). Written as DNA, the CDR3 is TGTGCCTGGAGTTCGACCCCCGGGGGCAATCAGCCCCAGCATTTT. It specifies CAWSSTPGGNQPQHF.

The chain employs TRBV5-1 and TRBJ1-1; TRBD1 aligns across 10 bases. This CDR3 contains 14 residues. The junction had 5 bases not matched to a gene; V was cut back by 4 bases and J by 5 bases. Germline CDR1 reads SGHRS; CDR2 reads YFSETQ. The CDR3 sequence is CASSPWTGGTEAFF. CDR3 in DNA: TGCGCCAGCAGCCCCTGGACAGGGGGGACTGAAGCTTTCTTT.

J is TRBJ2-7 and V is TRBV4-1; unclear D gene. Per germline, CDR1 MGHRA and CDR2 YSYEKL. Trimming stripped 1 base from V and 3 bases from J, with 16 bases between. This CDR3 is 16 amino acids long. This CDR3 is CASSQGETPVLYEQYF. The CDR3 DNA follows: TGCGCCAGCAGCCAAGGTGAGACACCAGTACTCTACGAGCAGTACTTC.

The chain carries TRBV4-1 and TRBJ2-1; 8 bases are shared with TRBD1. The CDR3 sequence is 14 residues long. The ends lost 2 bases at V and 12 bases at J; junction bases unmatched: 9. CDR1 and CDR2 from the germline V gene are MGHRA and YSYEKL. The CDR3 DNA reads TGCGCCAGCAGCCAATCGGACAGGGTGGAGAGGCAGTTCTTC. Amino acids: CASSQSDRVERQFF.

The J gene is TRBJ1-6, the V gene TRBV18; D ambiguous. The CDR3 sequence is 18 residues long. Trimming cost V 2 bases and J 0 bases, with 14 bases left between them. From germline, CDR1 is KGHSH and CDR2 LQKENI. Written as DNA, the CDR3 is TGTGCCAGCTCACCAGGGAGGACTACCAGCTCCTATAATTCACCCCTCCACTTT. Translation: CASSPGRTTSSYNSPLHF.

The DNA of the CDR3 is TGCGCCAGCAGCGCGACTCAAAGCGGGTTCCAAGAGACCCAGTACTTC. Its protein product is CASSATQSGFQETQYF. This chain uses TRBV10-2 with TRBJ2-5; the D gene is possibly TRBD2 (6 bases). Germline V gene data show CDR1 as WSHSY and CDR2 as SAAADI. The V gene lost 6 bases and the J gene lost 1 base, with 18 bases spanning the gap. CDR3 length equals 16 residues.

The chain is built from TRBV3-1 (or the pseudogene TRBV3-2) and TRBJ1-5, with 10 bases that match TRBD1. CDR1 LGHDT and CDR2 YNNKEL come from the germline V gene (reference sequence). The V gene end was trimmed by 4 bases and the J gene end by 10 bases; junction bases not matched to a gene: 7. The CDR3 runs to 14 residues. The CDR3 region is CASSPRQGADPQHF. DNA for the CDR3: TGTGCCAGCAGCCCTAGACAGGGGGCCGACCCCCAGCATTTT.

This sequence joins TRBV29-1 and TRBJ1-1, with 9 nucleotides matching TRBD1. Germline lookup yields CDR1 SQVTM and CDR2 ANQGSEA. The V gene end was trimmed by 7 bases and the J gene end by 5 bases; junction bases not matched to a gene: 17. The CDR3 sequence is 16 residues long. The CDR3 DNA reads TGCAGCGCCTTACCGGGACAGGGAGCTTTGGGGACTGAAGCTTTCTTT. This encodes CSALPGQGALGTEAFF.

The chain combines TRBV7-6 with TRBJ2-3, with TRBD1 matching 7 bases. After removal of 5 bases from V and 4 bases from J, the junction contained 6 bases not matched to a gene. This CDR3 contains 14 residues. Germline loops: CDR1 SGHVS, CDR2 FNYEAQ. CDR3 sequence reads: CASSQTGAADTQYF. In nucleotides, the CDR3 is TGTGCCAGCAGCCAAACAGGGGCGGCAGATACGCAGTATTTT. Together with reference TRBV7-6 and TRBJ2-3, the CDR3 gives the full variable domain: GAGVSQSPRYKVTKRGQDVALRCDPISGHVSLYWYRQALGQGPEFLTYFNYEAQQDKSGLPNDRFSAERPEGSISTLTIQRTEQRDSAMYRCASSQTGAADTQYFGPGTRLTVL.

The chain employs TRBV5-5 and TRBJ2-7, with 7 positions matching TRBD1. This CDR3 is built from 16 residues. Germline assignment: CDR1 SGHKS and CDR2 YYEKEE (reference sequence). The trim removed 4 bases at V and 4 bases at J, leaving 14 bases unmatched. CDR3 in DNA: TGTGCCAGCAGCGTAGACGACAGGGAGTATGGGTACGAGCAGTACTTC. It translates to CASSVDDREYGYEQYF.

J is TRBJ2-7 and V is TRBV15; 8 nucleotides align to TRBD1. CDR3 length: 12 residues. Germline V gives CDR1 LNHNV, CDR2 YYDKDF (reference sequence). V dropped 1 base and J dropped 12; count of bases not matched to a gene: 5. CDR3 region: CATSRGQGARYF. The DNA of the CDR3 is TGTGCCACCAGCAGAGGCCAGGGGGCGCGGTACTTC.

The chain recombines TRBV19 with TRBJ2-7; D is undetermined. CDR1 and CDR2 (germline): LNHDA, SQIVND (reference sequence). With 5 bases removed from V and 6 bases from J, the gap between germline ends came to 17 bases. This CDR3 is 14 amino acids long. This chain's CDR3 is CASSLDGSGGEQYF. Here the CDR3 DNA reads TGTGCCAGTAGTCTTGACGGATCGGGTGGCGAGCAGTACTTC.

The J gene is TRBJ1-5, the V gene TRBV6-5; unclear D gene. Per the germline V gene, CDR1 is MNHEY and CDR2 is SVGAGI. This CDR3 spans 13 amino acids. V was shortened by 3 bases and J by 1 base, with 4 bases between the two germline ends. As DNA, the CDR3 is TGTGCCAGCAGTTATATGAGCAATCAGCCCCAGCATTTT. Encoded protein: CASSYMSNQPQHF.

The chain links TRBV6-6 to TRBJ1-1; no firm D call. There are 14 residues in the CDR3. V lost 7 bases and J lost 0, with 12 bases in between. Germline CDR1 is MNHNY and CDR2 is SVGAGI (reference sequence). The CDR3 region has the DNA TGTGCCAGCAAATTACCAAGCATGAACACTGAAGCTTTCTTT. Its translation: CASKLPSMNTEAFF.

The gene calls are TRBV9 and TRBJ1-3, with D perhaps matching TRBD1 (6 bases). V gave up 6 bases and J gave up 3 bases, with 13 bases separating them. Germline V gives CDR1 SGDLS, CDR2 YYNGEE. This CDR3 contains 14 residues. CDR3 region: CASKGGSGGNTIYF. In DNA, the CDR3 is TGTGCCAGCAAGGGGGGGTCCGGTGGAAACACCATATATTTT. Looking up the rest from reference TRBV9 and TRBJ1-3 gives the full variable domain: DSGVTQTPKHLITATGQRVTLRCSPRSGDLSVYWYQQSLDQGLQFLIQYYNGEERAKGNILERFSAQQFPDLHSELNLSSLELGDSALYFCASKGGSGGNTIYFGEGSWLTVV.

This clone has just one count. V gene TRBV10-3 combines with J gene TRBJ1-5; D ambiguous. V dropped 2 bases and J dropped 5 bases, with 4 bases sitting between them. This CDR3 has 12 amino acids. CDR1 ENHRY and CDR2 SYGVKD come from the germline V gene. The CDR3 nucleotides read TGTGCCATCAGTGAGACAGATCAGCCCCAGCATTTT. Translated: CAISETDQPQHF.

The rearrangement joins TRBV11-3 to TRBJ2-7; D is perhaps TRBD1 (5 bases). The CDR3 contains 13 residues. Trimming removed 5 bases from V and 6 bases from J, with 14 bases in between. Germline CDR1 and CDR2: SGHNT and YENEEA. The CDR3 is CASSTSGFGEQYF. The CDR3 DNA reads TGTGCCAGCAGCACATCAGGGTTTGGCGAGCAGTACTTC.

V usage is TRBV6-1 and J usage is TRBJ1-5, with a possible D match to TRBD1 (6 bases). Trimming shortened V by 4 bases and J by 7 bases, and 20 bases separated the two germline ends. CDR3 size: 16 residues. In germline, CDR1 is MNHNS, CDR2 SASEGT. The CDR3, as DNA: TGTGCCAGCAGTGGCCTCGTGTCGGGGGGCTGGCAGCCCCAGCATTTT. Protein sequence: CASSGLVSGGWQPQHF.

The chain carries TRBV6-1 and TRBJ1-2, with 7 bases that match TRBD1. The CDR3 totals 14 residues. The germline gives CDR1 MNHNS, CDR2 SASEGT. With V trimmed by 6 bases and J by 5 bases, 9 bases remained unmatched. The DNA for the CDR3 is TGTGCCAGCAGAGACGGACAGGTGCAATATGGCTACACCTTC. It is translated as CASRDGQVQYGYTF.